This T cell receptor (beta chain) was observed in a study of T cell repertoires in cytomegalovirus infection (dated by TCRdb to about 2019). Describing the broader study: Peptide stimulations targeted recently identified HLA-C-restricted CMV epitopes, whose presentation resists viral immunomodulation, together with well-studied HLA-B-restricted epitopes. Donor HLA type was relevant to the analysis, because carriage of CMV infection together with the matching HLA type was indicated by public TCR beta signatures. Broader findings and caveats from the paper: In both this cohort and an independent 352-donor cohort, the cumulative frequency of public TCR beta family members distinguished carriers of CMV infection plus the relevant HLA type. The ex vivo response was dominated by HLA-C-restricted CMV-specific TCR beta clonotypes, and the single most frequent clonotype in two of eight donors was supplied by these HLA-C-restricted clonotypes.

Clipping removes 3 bases from V and 4 bases from J, with 13 as the unmatched junction base count. The germline V gene (reference sequence) gives CDR1 as SGHNT and CDR2 as YYREEE. The CDR3 measures 16 amino acids from cysteine to phenylalanine. This entry keeps only the CDR3 DNA: 48 bases, framed from base 1. As concerns this clonotype: There is no known antigen for this receptor. Per-base qualities were not stored, and no clone one base away is much larger.

Sequencing was carried out with an Illumina HiSeq 1500. TCRdb cleaned the public reads at Q25 with fastp, built clones with MiXCR and kept in-frame beta chains. Under each unique CDR3 protein, matching rows form one entry showing the most common genes and DNA. The sample table contains around 770,000 distinct CDR3 sequences; only one count was recorded for 25% to 35% of them. The top ten hold about an eighth of the sample. Taken with the paper, the label for treatment or condition translates to: in vitro stimulation with specific CMV peptide epitopes to enrich CMV-specific T cells. The TCR sequence derives from a human donor in good health (CMV status not recorded). Some clones in this sample may be carry-over from other donors' samples. The sample here was cultured CD8+ T cells from PBMCs, taken from culture after CMV antigen stimulation. The rearrangement combines TRBV5-4 with TRBJ2-7, and 7 junction bases match TRBD2. This receptor carries the CDR3 CASSYRPTSAGYEQYF. The DNA sequence is as follows: TGTGCCAGCAGCTACAGGCCCACTAGCGCGGGTTACGAGCAGTACTTC.